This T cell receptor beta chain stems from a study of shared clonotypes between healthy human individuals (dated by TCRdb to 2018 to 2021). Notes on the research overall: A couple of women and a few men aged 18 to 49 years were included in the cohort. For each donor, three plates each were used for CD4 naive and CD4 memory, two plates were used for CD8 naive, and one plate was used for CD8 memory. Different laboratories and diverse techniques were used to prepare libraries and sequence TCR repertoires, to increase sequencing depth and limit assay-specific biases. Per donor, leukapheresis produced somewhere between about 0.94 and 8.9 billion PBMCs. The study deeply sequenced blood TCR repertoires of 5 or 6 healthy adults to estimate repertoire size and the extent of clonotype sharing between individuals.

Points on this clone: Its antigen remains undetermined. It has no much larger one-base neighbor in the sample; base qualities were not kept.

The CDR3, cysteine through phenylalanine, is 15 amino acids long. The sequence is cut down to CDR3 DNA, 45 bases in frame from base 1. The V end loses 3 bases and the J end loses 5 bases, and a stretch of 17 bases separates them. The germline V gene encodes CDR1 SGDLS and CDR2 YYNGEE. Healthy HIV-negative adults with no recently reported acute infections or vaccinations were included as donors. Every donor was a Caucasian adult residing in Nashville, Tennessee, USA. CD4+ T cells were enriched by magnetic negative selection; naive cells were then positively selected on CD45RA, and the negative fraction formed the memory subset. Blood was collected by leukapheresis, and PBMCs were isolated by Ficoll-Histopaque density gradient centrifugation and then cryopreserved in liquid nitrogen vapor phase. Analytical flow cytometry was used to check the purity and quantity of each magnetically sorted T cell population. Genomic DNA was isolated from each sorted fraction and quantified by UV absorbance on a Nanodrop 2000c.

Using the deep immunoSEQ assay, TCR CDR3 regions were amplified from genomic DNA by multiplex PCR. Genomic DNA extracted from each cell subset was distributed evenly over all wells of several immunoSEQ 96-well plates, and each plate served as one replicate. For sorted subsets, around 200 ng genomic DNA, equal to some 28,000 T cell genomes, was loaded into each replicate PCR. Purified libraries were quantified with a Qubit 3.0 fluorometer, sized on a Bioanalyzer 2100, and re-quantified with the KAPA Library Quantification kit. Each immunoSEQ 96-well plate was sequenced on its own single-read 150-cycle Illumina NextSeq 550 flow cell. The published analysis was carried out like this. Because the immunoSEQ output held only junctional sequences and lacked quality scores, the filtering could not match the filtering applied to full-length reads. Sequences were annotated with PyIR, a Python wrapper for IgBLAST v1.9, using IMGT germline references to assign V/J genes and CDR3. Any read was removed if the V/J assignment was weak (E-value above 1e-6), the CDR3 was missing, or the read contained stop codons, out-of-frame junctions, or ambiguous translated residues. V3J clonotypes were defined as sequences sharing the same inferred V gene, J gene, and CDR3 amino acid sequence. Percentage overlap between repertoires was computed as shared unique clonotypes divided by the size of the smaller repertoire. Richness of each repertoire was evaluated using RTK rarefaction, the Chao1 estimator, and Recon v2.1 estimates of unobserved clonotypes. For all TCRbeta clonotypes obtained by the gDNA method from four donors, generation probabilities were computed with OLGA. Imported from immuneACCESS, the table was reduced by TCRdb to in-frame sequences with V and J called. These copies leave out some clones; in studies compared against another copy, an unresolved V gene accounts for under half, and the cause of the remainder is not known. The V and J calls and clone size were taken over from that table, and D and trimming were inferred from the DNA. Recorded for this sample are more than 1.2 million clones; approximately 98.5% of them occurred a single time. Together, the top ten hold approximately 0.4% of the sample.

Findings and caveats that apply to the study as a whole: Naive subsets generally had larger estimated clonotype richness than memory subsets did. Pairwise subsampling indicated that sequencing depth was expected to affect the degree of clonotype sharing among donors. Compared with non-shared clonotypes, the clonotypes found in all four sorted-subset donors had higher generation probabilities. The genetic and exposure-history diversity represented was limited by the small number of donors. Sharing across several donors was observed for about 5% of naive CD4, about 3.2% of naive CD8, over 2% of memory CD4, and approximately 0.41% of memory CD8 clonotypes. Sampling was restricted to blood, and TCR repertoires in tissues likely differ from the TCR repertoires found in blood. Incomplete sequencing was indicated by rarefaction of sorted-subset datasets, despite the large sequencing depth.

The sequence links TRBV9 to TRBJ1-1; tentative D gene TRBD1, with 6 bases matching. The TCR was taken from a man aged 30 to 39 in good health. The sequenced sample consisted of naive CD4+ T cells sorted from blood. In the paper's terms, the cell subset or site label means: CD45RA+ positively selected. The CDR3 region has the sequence CASSGPWGARTEAFF. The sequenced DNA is TGTGCCAGCAGCGGACCTTGGGGGGCGCGGACTGAAGCTTTCTTT.